A selection of T cell receptor beta chains follows, all from one sample in a study of chemoradiotherapy in HPV16-positive cancers. Repertoires were generated with immunoSEQ multiplex PCR, while TCRdb's copy carries only in-frame clones and drops some. The repertoire holds around 7,700 clones, with 60% to 80% as singletons. This material was collected from a patient who underwent chemoradiotherapy. The origin of the receptors is a human donor with HPV-associated anogenital cancer. Both conserved end residues are part of each CDR3. The D gene is left open where the match is weak. Clone size, where shown, is once, few, many, or a class for clones that have expanded.

clone size,V gene,D gene,J gene,CDR3 DNA,CDR3 protein
once,TRBV7-2,NA,TRBJ1-6,TGTGCCAGCAGCTTTCCAGCTACGCAGAATTCACCCCTCCACTTT,CASSFPATQNSPLHF
NA,TRBV4-2,NA,TRBJ2-2,TGTGCCAGCAGCCGAGAGAACACCGGGGAGCTGTTTTTT,CASSRENTGELFF
NA,TRBV6-6,NA,TRBJ2-7,TGTGCCAGCAAAGCTTACTCCTACGAGCAGTACTTC,CASKAYSYEQYF
NA,TRBV19,TRBD1,TRBJ2-7,TGTGCCAGTAGTAGCAGGACAGGGGACTACGAGCAGTACTTC,CASSSRTGDYEQYF
NA,TRBV5-8,NA,TRBJ1-2,TGTGCCAGCAGCTTCTCAGGGCCCCCCTATGGCTACACCTTC,CASSFSGPPYGYTF
NA,TRBV7-8,TRBD1,TRBJ1-5,TGTGCCAGCAGCTTAAGACAGGGAAATAATCAGCCCCAGCATTTT,CASSLRQGNNQPQHF
NA,TRBV7-6,TRBD1,TRBJ2-5,TGTGCCAGCAGCGATGAAATGGGACAGGGAAAAGAGACCCAGTACTTC,CASSDEMGQGKETQYF
NA,TRBV19,TRBD2,TRBJ2-3,TGTGCCAGTAGTGCCCTGGGGCGGGGGGGCGATAGCACAGATACGCAGTATTTT,CASSALGRGGDSTDTQYF
NA,TRBV7-9,NA,TRBJ2-5,TGTGCCAGCAGCTACCCTGGGAGGGGGCGAAATAAAGAGACCCAGTACTTC,CASSYPGRGRNKETQYF
NA,TRBV7-8,TRBD2,TRBJ2-1,TGTGCCAGCAGCCTGAGGGTTCTAGCGGGGGGGGCTGGTGAGCAGTTCTTC,CASSLRVLAGGAGEQFF
NA,TRBV28,NA,TRBJ2-7,TGTGCCAGCAGCCCCGGGGGCCCCCACGAGCAGTACTTC,CASSPGGPHEQYF
NA,TRBV11-1,NA,TRBJ2-2,TGTGCCAGCAGCTTAGGGGGGCTAGAAGGAAACACCGGGGAGCTGTTTTTT,CASSLGGLEGNTGELFF
NA,TRBV7-9,TRBD1,TRBJ2-4,TGTGCCAGCACCCAACAGGGGCGAGGCATTCAGTACTTC,CASTQQGRGIQYF
NA,TRBV6-1,TRBD1,TRBJ2-7,TGTGCCAGCAGCCGAAGGACAGGGCCTTACTACGAGCAGTACTTC,CASSRRTGPYYEQYF
NA,TRBV28,NA,TRBJ1-1,TGTGCCAGCAGTTTATCTGGGGGCTATGGGAACACTGAAGCTTTCTTT,CASSLSGGYGNTEAFF
NA,TRBV7-9,TRBD1,TRBJ2-6,TGTGCCAGCAGCTACGGGACAGGTCACAACGTCCTGACTTTC,CASSYGTGHNVLTF
once,TRBV30,NA,TRBJ1-3,TGTGCCTGGAGGGACAGACGGTTCTCTGGAAACACCATATATTTT,CAWRDRRFSGNTIYF
NA,TRBV5-1,NA,TRBJ2-5,TGCGCCAGCAGCTTGTCGGGACGGACCGATACGTACTTC,CASSLSGRTDTYF
NA,TRBV30,NA,TRBJ1-5,TGTGCCTGGAGTGTAGGAGGTAATCAGCCCCAGCATTTT,CAWSVGGNQPQHF
once,TRBV30,NA,TRBJ1-2,TGTGCCTGGAGTATAGCCCTTGGACGGCGGAACTATGGCTACACCTTC,CAWSIALGRRNYGYTF
NA,TRBV27,TRBD2,TRBJ2-1,TGTGCCAGCAGTTTCACACTAGCGGGTGAGCAGTTCTTC,CASSFTLAGEQFF
few,TRBV2,NA,TRBJ2-7,TGTGCCAGCTCGATACAGGGTTATGAGCAGTACTTC,CASSIQGYEQYF
NA,TRBV5-1,NA,TRBJ1-2,TGCGCCAGCAGCACGGAAGGACAGATAAGCTACACCTTC,CASSTEGQISYTF
once,TRBV6-1,TRBD2,TRBJ2-7,TGTGCCAGCAGTGAACGGGGGGGCGGCCCCTACGAGCAGTACTTC,CASSERGGGPYEQYF
once,TRBV27,NA,TRBJ2-3,TGTGCCAGCAGTGGAGGGGCCTCCAGCACAGATACGCAGTATTTT,CASSGGASSTDTQYF
NA,TRBV4-2,TRBD2,TRBJ2-7,TGTGCCAGCAGCCAAGCCTACGCTAGCGGATACGAGCAGTACTTC,CASSQAYASGYEQYF
NA,TRBV5-8,NA,TRBJ1-5,TGTGCCAGCAGCCTGGGGTGGGGGGGAAGCAATCAGCCCCAGCATTTT,CASSLGWGGSNQPQHF
few,TRBV5-1,NA,TRBJ2-1,TGCGCCAGCAGCTTGGGCTCTCGCGACAATGAGCAGTTCTTC,CASSLGSRDNEQFF
once,TRBV18,NA,TRBJ1-1,TGTGCCAGCTCATCATCGACAGCCCGATTGAACACTGAAGCTTTCTTT,CASSSSTARLNTEAFF
NA,TRBV2,NA,TRBJ1-6,TGTGCGTCAGCGCCCATCCCGGGCTCACCCCTCCACTTT,CASAPIPGSPLHF
NA,TRBV6-5,TRBD1,TRBJ1-2,TGTGCCAGCAGGCCCCAGGGGGCAAGCGGCTACACCTTC,CASRPQGASGYTF
NA,TRBV18,TRBD2,TRBJ2-3,TGTGCCAGCTCACCATCCCTAGCGGGGGGAACAGATACGCAGTATTTT,CASSPSLAGGTDTQYF
few,TRBV5-4,NA,TRBJ1-2,TGTGCCAGCAGCTTGGAAAGGGGGTATGGCTACACCTTC,CASSLERGYGYTF
NA,TRBV29-1,NA,TRBJ1-3,TGCAGCGGAATGGACGGCTTCTCTGGAAACACCATATATTTT,CSGMDGFSGNTIYF
NA,TRBV6-5,NA,TRBJ2-7,TGCCTGGTAGGGAGCTCCTACGAGCAGTACTTC,CLVGSSYEQYF
NA,TRBV9,TRBD2,TRBJ2-7,TGTGCCAGCAGCGTAGGGGATGGACTAGGGGCCTCCTACGAGCAGTACTTC,CASSVGDGLGASYEQYF
NA,TRBV19,NA,TRBJ2-5,TGTGCCAGTAGTATAACTAGTAGGGAGACCCAGTACTTC,CASSITSRETQYF
NA,TRBV5-3,NA,TRBJ2-3,TGTGCCAGAAGCTTGCCCAGGGGAGATTGGGGCACTGAGGATACGCAGTATTTT,CARSLPRGDWGTEDTQYF
few,TRBV4-2,NA,TRBJ2-6,TGTGCCAGCAGCCTAGGGGCTGGGGCCAACGTCCTGACTTTC,CASSLGAGANVLTF
large,TRBV28,NA,TRBJ2-7,TGTGCCAGCAGTTTGATCAGGAGGCAAGGGGATTACGAGCAGTACTTC,CASSLIRRQGDYEQYF
NA,TRBV7-2,TRBD1,TRBJ1-1,TGTGCCACCTCGACAGGGATGAACACTGAAGCTTTCTTT,CATSTGMNTEAFF
NA,TRBV6-5,NA,TRBJ1-6,TGTGCCAGCAGCACCACGGGGGACTATAATTCACCCCTCCACTTT,CASSTTGDYNSPLHF
few,TRBV15,NA,TRBJ1-5,TGTGCCACCAGCAGAGGCAGGGGAGAGATTCGAGGTCAGCCCCAGCATTTT,CATSRGRGEIRGQPQHF
NA,TRBV5-5,TRBD1,TRBJ2-5,TGTGCCAGCAGCGTAGGGACAGGCTGGGAGACCCAGTACTTC,CASSVGTGWETQYF
NA,TRBV18,NA,TRBJ2-5,TGTGCCAGCTCACAAGGGACCCGTATGGAGACCCAGTACTTC,CASSQGTRMETQYF
NA,TRBV11-2,TRBD2,TRBJ2-4,TGTGCCAGCAGCTTAGCGGCTAGCGGGGGTGACATTCAGTACTTC,CASSLAASGGDIQYF
NA,TRBV9,NA,TRBJ1-5,TGTGCCAGCAGCGTAGCTACAAGTGAGCCCCAGCATTTT,CASSVATSEPQHF
NA,TRBV6-4,NA,TRBJ2-3,TGTGCCAGCAGTGACGGCAGGAGCACAGATACGCAGTATTTT,CASSDGRSTDTQYF
NA,TRBV13,TRBD1,TRBJ2-7,TGTGCCAGCAGCTTAGGGGACAGGGTTGACGAGCAGTACTTC,CASSLGDRVDEQYF
NA,TRBV30,NA,TRBJ2-3,TGTGCCTGGGCGAAGGGAAACGCAGATACGCAGTATTTT,CAWAKGNADTQYF
NA,TRBV28,NA,TRBJ1-4,TGTGCCAGCAGTTCCCCCCGGGGGGCCCGAAATGAAAAACTGTTTTTT,CASSSPRGARNEKLFF
NA,TRBV7-2,TRBD2,TRBJ2-3,TGTGCCAGCAGCGCGACGCGGGGGGTATTCACAGATACGCAGTATTTT,CASSATRGVFTDTQYF
NA,TRBV7-9,NA,TRBJ1-2,TGTGCCAGCAGGCCCCGATTTACGGGGGAAGGATCTTATGGCTACACCTTC,CASRPRFTGEGSYGYTF
NA,TRBV5-6,TRBD2,TRBJ2-2,TGTGCCAGCAGCCTCGAGCGGGGCGGGACCGGGGAGCTGTTTTTT,CASSLERGGTGELFF